This TCR beta chain was recorded in a study of blood T cell repertoires in COVID-19. This clone appeared a single time. The table came from immunoSEQ multiplex PCR; TCRdb's copy has only in-frame clones and leaves some out. Of around 25,000 clones listed, about 83% are singletons. The specimen was peripheral blood. The origin of this receptor is a man in his 70s with acute or convalescent COVID-19.

The CDR3 protein is CASSTNQETQYF. The CDR3 nucleotides are TGTGCCAGCAGCACTAACCAAGAGACCCAGTACTTC. V and J are TRBV9 and TRBJ2-5; D remains ambiguous. Trimming took off 4 bases at V and 0 bases at J, with 4 bases between the two ends. The CDR3 sequence is 12 residues long. Germline V gene data show CDR1 as SGDLS and CDR2 as YYNGEE.